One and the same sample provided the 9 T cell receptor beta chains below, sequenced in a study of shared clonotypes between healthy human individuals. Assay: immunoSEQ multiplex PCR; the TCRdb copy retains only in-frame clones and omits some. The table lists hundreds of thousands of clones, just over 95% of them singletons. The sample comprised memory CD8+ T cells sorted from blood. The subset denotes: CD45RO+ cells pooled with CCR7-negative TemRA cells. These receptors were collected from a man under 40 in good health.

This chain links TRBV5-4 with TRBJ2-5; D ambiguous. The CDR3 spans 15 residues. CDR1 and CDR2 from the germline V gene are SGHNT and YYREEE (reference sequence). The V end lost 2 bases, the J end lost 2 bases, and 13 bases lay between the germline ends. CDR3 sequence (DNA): TGTGCCAGCAGCTTCCGGGCTAAAGGGCAAGAGACCCAGTACTTC. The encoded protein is CASSFRAKGQETQYF.

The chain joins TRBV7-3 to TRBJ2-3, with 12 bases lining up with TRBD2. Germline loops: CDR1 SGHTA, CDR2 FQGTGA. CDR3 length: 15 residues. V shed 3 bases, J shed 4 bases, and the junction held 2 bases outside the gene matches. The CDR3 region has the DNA TGTGCCAGCAGCTTGACTAGCGGGAGCCCAGATACGCAGTATTTT. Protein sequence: CASSLTSGSPDTQYF.

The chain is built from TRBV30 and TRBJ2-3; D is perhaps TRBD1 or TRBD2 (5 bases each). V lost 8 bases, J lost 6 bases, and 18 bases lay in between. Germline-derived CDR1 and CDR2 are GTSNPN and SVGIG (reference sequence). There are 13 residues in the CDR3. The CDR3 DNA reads TGTGCCAGGGGACCACGAAAACCCGATACGCAGTATTTT. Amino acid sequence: CARGPRKPDTQYF.

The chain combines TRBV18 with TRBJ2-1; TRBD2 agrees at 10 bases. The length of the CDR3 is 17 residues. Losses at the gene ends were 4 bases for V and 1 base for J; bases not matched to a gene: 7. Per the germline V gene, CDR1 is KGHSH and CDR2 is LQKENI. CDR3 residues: CASSLINSGRSYNEQFF. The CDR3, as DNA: TGTGCCAGCTCACTTATCAATAGCGGGAGGTCCTACAATGAGCAGTTCTTC.

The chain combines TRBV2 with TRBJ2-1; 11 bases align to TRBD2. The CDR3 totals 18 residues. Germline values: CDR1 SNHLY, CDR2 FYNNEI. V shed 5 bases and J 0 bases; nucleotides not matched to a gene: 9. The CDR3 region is CASSLTSGVYSSYNEQFF. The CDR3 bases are TGTGCCAGCAGTTTGACTAGCGGGGTTTATAGCTCCTACAATGAGCAGTTCTTC.

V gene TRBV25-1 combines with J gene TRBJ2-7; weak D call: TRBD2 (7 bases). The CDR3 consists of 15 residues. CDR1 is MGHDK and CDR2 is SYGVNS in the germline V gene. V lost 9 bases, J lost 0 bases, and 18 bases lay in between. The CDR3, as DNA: TGTGCCAGGGATTTATGGGGGGGCAACTCCTACGAGCAGTACTTC. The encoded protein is CARDLWGGNSYEQYF.

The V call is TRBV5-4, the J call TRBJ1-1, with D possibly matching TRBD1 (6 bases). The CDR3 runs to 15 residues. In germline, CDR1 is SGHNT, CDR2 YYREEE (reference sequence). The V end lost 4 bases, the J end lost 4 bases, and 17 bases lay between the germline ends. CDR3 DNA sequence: TGTGCCAGCAGCGTGACAGGCAGATCGGGCACTGAAGCTTTCTTT. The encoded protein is CASSVTGRSGTEAFF.

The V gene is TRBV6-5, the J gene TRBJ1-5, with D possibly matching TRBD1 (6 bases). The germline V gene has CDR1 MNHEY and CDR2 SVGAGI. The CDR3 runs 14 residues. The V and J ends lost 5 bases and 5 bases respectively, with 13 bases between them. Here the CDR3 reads CASSKGGRDQPQHF. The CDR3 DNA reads TGTGCCAGCAGTAAAGGGGGACGGGATCAGCCCCAGCATTTT.

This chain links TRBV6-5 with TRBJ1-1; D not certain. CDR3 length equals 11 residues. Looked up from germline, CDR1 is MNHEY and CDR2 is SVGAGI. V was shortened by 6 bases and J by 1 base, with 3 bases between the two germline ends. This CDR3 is CASRANTEAFF. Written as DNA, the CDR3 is TGTGCCAGCAGGGCGAACACTGAAGCTTTCTTT.